Listed below are T cell receptor beta chains from one sample, sequenced in a study of blood T cells in healthy people across ages. TCRdb analysed the 5' RACE reads with MiXCR anew, one entry per CDR3 protein. The table lists 750,000 to 950,000 distinct CDR3 sequences, 29% of them singletons. These data also formed part of another study, on T cells of mothers and their children.

The sample consisted of blood. The origin of the receptors is a woman between 40 and 50 years old in good health. The conserved cysteine and the conserved F or W are not part of the CDR3 here. A D gene is named only where the DNA matches it firmly. A clone size is listed for some rows: how often the clone was seen (once, few, many), or a class if it is expanded.

J gene	D gene	V gene	clone size	CDR3 protein
TRBJ2-7	-	TRBV28	-	ASFSQGRRLTEQY
TRBJ1-2	TRBD1	TRBV28	-	ASSKVQGTGGYT
TRBJ2-2	-	TRBV15	-	ATEPGDGRGVGELF
TRBJ2-4	-	TRBV28	-	ASSLDPRDIQY
TRBJ1-4	-	TRBV18	few	ASSSDGKKLF
TRBJ1-6	TRBD1	TRBV7-2	many	ASSLAGTGYSPLH
TRBJ2-6	TRBD2	TRBV20-1	many	SARGGSTGANVLT
TRBJ2-1	TRBD2	TRBV7-3	many	ASSPTGGAYNEQF
TRBJ2-2	-	TRBV12-5	-	ASEHDDTGELF
TRBJ2-7	-	TRBV7-2	-	ASSSSHTYEQY
TRBJ2-1	TRBD2	TRBV7-9	-	ASSFSLAGALISNEQF
TRBJ2-5	-	TRBV6-2/TRBV6-3	many	ASSHLQGRQETQY
TRBJ2-3	-	TRBV7-2	-	ASSLGWVRGSDTQY
TRBJ2-1	TRBD2	TRBV7-8	-	ASSRTSGIRSYNEQF
TRBJ1-6	TRBD1	TRBV7-6	-	ASSWSGTGDSPLH
TRBJ2-7	TRBD1	TRBV3-1	few	AGSHRDRASYEQY
TRBJ2-4	-	TRBV28	few	ASSFILGRNIQY
TRBJ1-1	-	TRBV20-1	few	SAKDLGGPTEAF
TRBJ2-3	TRBD2	TRBV7-2	-	ASSSRGTRTDTQY
TRBJ2-5	TRBD2	TRBV14	-	ASSVTRGEQY
TRBJ2-2	-	TRBV28	few	ASSLGGINTGELF
TRBJ2-6	TRBD1	TRBV20-1	few	NAFGGSDRGKAGANVLT
TRBJ1-2	TRBD1	TRBV6-1	few	ASSARQGGNYGYT
TRBJ2-6	TRBD1	TRBV5-8	-	ASSFNRGPGANVLT
TRBJ1-1	-	TRBV11-1	-	ASSYDVYTEAF
TRBJ1-2	-	TRBV29-1	many	SGDLGGYGYT
TRBJ1-1	-	TRBV4-1	few	ASSQDQGNTEAF
TRBJ1-2	-	TRBV6-2/TRBV6-3	-	ASRPGCLGRGYT
TRBJ2-5	TRBD2	TRBV27	-	ASSLRLAGSYNEQY
TRBJ2-1	TRBD2	TRBV3-1	many	ASSPSGGATNEQF
TRBJ2-5	TRBD1	TRBV7-9	-	ASQGQGSYKQY
TRBJ2-5	-	TRBV28	-	ASSLNYLETQY
TRBJ1-1	TRBD1	TRBV6-5	few	ASSYDRVKSEAF
TRBJ2-7	-	TRBV7-2	many	ASSLEGENYEQY
TRBJ2-3	TRBD2	TRBV7-3	-	ASSSGGLAGTDTQY